Described below is a single T cell receptor (beta chain) sequence and its context. The antigen remains unidentified. The CDR3 loop spans 14 amino acids. Germline-derived CDR1 and CDR2 are MDHEN and SYDVKM. The ends were cut back, 6 bases at V and 1 base at J, with 12 bases in the middle. Per sample, no less than 6 micrograms of total RNA were extracted. A second PCR of roughly 7 to 11 cycles used a sample-barcoded 5' primer and a J-beta primer mix. TCRdb reprocessed the 5' RACE reads with MiXCR, giving one entry per CDR3 protein. The repertoire holds some 1.5 million distinct CDR3 sequences, with roughly 27% as singletons. This specimen comes from a study of blood T cells in healthy people across ages. Study results and caveats: Per million T cells, TCR beta diversity dropped about linearly as age rose. Naive CD4+ cells and diversity were both higher in long-lived donors than in aged donors.

This chain links TRBV28 with TRBJ1-1, with D tentatively TRBD1 (5 bases). What was sequenced was blood. This receptor was taken from a woman aged 25 to 39 in good health. In nucleotides, the CDR3 is TGTGCCAGCAGGGGGGGGACGGCGAACACTGAAGCTTTCTTT. Amino acids: CASRGGTANTEAFF.